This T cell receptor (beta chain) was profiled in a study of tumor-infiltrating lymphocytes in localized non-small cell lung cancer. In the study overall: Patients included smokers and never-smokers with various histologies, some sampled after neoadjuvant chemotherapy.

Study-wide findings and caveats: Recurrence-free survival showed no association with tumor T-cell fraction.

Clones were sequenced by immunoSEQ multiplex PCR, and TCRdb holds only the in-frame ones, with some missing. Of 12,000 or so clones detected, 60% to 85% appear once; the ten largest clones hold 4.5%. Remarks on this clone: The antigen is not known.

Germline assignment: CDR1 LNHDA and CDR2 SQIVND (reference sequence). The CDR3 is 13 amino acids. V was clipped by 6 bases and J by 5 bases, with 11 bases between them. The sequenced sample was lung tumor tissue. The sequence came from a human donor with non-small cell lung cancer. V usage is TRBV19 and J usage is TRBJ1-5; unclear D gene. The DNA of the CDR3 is TGTGCCAGTAGAAGTGCCGACCATCAGCCCCAGCATTTT. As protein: CASRSADHQPQHF.